This section outlines one T cell receptor beta chain sequence together with its context. Its specificity is not known. TCRdb independently ran MiXCR on the 5' RACE reads; one entry per CDR3 protein. Of just over 450,000 distinct CDR3 sequences listed, 14% were seen once; the top ten hold more than 0.5%. No donor was unhealthy or non-Caucasian. These data come from a study of identical twins. Study observations and caveats: Twin pairs had excess sharing that was weaker in beta out-of-frame sequences.

These same records also appear under a second study, on yellow fever vaccine responses in identical twins.

Sequencing used CD4+ T cells sorted from blood. The receptor was isolated from a woman under 30 in good health.

The CDR3 coding sequence is TGTGCCACCAGCAGAGGCGGCAGCGCAGGAGATACGCAGTATTTT. It is translated as CATSRGGSAGDTQYF. The rearrangement uses TRBV15 and TRBJ2-3, with no clear D. The germline V gene encodes CDR1 LNHNV and CDR2 YYDKDF (reference sequence). The CDR3 runs 15 residues. Trimming removed 1 base from V and 5 bases from J, with 13 bases in between.